These 32 T cell receptor beta chains were all obtained from the same sample, sequenced in a study of OX40 agonist ivuxolimab in advanced cancers. TCRdb keeps only in-frame clones here, not all; method: immunoSEQ multiplex PCR. Among about 46,000 clones, about 89% were seen once, and the ten largest hold 12%. Sequencing used CD4+ or CD8+ T cells sorted from blood, obtained in a trial of the OX40 agonist ivuxolimab. The receptors come from an adult with an advanced solid tumor such as melanoma, head and neck, liver or kidney cancer.

V and J are TRBV7-3 and TRBJ1-2; D gene uncertain. The V gene's germline CDR1 is SGHTA and CDR2 FQGTGA. The length of the CDR3 is 13 residues. Trimming stripped 8 bases from V and 4 bases from J, with 14 bases between. The CDR3 nucleotides are TGTGCCAGCGAATTGGATCGGGGCTATGGCTACACCTTC. It translates to CASELDRGYGYTF.

V and J are TRBV4-3 and TRBJ2-3, with 8 bases matching TRBD2. The CDR3 loop spans 17 amino acids. Germline CDR1 and CDR2: LGHNA and YSLEER. The junction had 8 bases not matched to a gene; V was cut back by 0 bases and J by 3 bases. The CDR3 loop is CASSQDPRGGLTDTQYF. The CDR3 coding sequence is TGCGCCAGCAGCCAAGACCCCCGGGGGGGCCTAACAGATACGCAGTATTTT.

This chain uses TRBV2 with TRBJ2-7, with 12 positions matching TRBD2. With V trimmed by 6 bases and J by 13 bases, 13 bases remained unmatched. The germline V gene has CDR1 SNHLY and CDR2 FYNNEI. The CDR3 is 14 residues long. The CDR3 sequence is CASRPSGGDLRVYF. CDR3 DNA: TGTGCCAGCAGGCCTAGCGGGGGGGATCTCAGGGTATACTTC.

The chain couples TRBV9 to TRBJ2-7; 10 bases fit TRBD2. Germline CDR1 is SGDLS and CDR2 is YYNGEE. The CDR3 has 15 amino acids. V shed 7 bases, J shed 6 bases, and the junction held 13 bases outside the gene matches. This chain's CDR3 is CASGMETSGLREQYF. For the CDR3, the DNA is TGTGCCAGCGGCATGGAGACTAGCGGGCTACGCGAGCAGTACTTC.

The chain couples TRBV13 to TRBJ2-4, with TRBD1 matching over 9 bases. V was pared by 4 bases and J by 9 bases, with 7 bases of the junction left unmatched. Germline V gives CDR1 PRHDT, CDR2 FYEKMQ (reference sequence). The CDR3 extends over 14 amino acids. DNA of the CDR3: TGTGCCAGCAGCTCGACAGGGGGTGAGCCCATTCAGTACTTC. Protein product: CASSSTGGEPIQYF.

In the case of this clone: Germline is not matched at one junction end, which may reflect a read error. V is TRBV30 and J is TRBJ2-1, with 8 bases lining up with TRBD2. Germline CDR1 is GTSNPN and CDR2 is SVGIG (reference sequence). This CDR3 contains 12 residues. CDR3 in amino acids: CVWGGGNNEQFF. As DNA, the CDR3 is TGTGTCTGGGGCGGGGGGAACAATGAGCAGTTCTTC.

This clone has just one count. The gene calls are TRBV7-2 and TRBJ2-7; 10 nucleotides agree with TRBD2. The junction had 6 bases not matched to a gene; V was cut back by 5 bases and J by 2 bases. Germline V CDR1 and CDR2: SGHTA, FQGNSA. This CDR3 region has 15 residues. The CDR3 spells CASSLGTSEAYEQYF. In nucleotides, the CDR3 is TGTGCCAGCAGCCTAGGGACTAGCGAGGCCTACGAGCAGTACTTC.

The rearrangement uses TRBV27 and TRBJ2-7; D is possibly TRBD2 (5 bases). V dropped 3 bases and J dropped 0 bases, with 6 bases sitting between them. CDR3 length equals 13 residues. CDR1 is MNHEY, CDR2 SMNVEV, per germline (reference sequence). The CDR3 region has the DNA TGTGCCAGCAGTTTCCGGGGCTCCTACGAGCAGTACTTC. This translates into CASSFRGSYEQYF.

The rearrangement links TRBV7-2 to TRBJ2-7, with D uncertain. The V end lost 1 base, the J end lost 0 bases, and 10 bases lay between the germline ends. In germline, CDR1 is SGHTA, CDR2 FQGNSA. This CDR3 region has 15 residues. In DNA, the CDR3 is TGTGCCAGCAGCTTAGTTAGTCGGAGCTCCTACGAGCAGTACTTC. It translates to CASSLVSRSSYEQYF.

The gene calls are TRBV7-3 and TRBJ2-7; TRBD1 aligns across 7 bases. Germline-derived CDR1 and CDR2 are SGHTA and FQGTGA. V shed 5 bases, J shed 3 bases, and the junction held 7 bases outside the gene matches. This CDR3 contains 14 residues. CDR3 sequence (DNA): TGTGCCAGCAGCGAACAGGGGTCTTTCTACGAGCAGTACTTC. Protein sequence: CASSEQGSFYEQYF.

This sequence joins TRBV30 and TRBJ1-5; D is unclear. This CDR3 contains 15 residues. Germline V gene sequence: CDR1 GTSNPN, CDR2 SVGIG (reference sequence). V lost 3 bases and J 0 bases, leaving 12 bases between the germline ends. The CDR3 bases are TGTGCCTGGAGCTTCGCCGACAATAGCAATCAGCCCCAGCATTTT. It specifies CAWSFADNSNQPQHF. The full variable domain, in which reference TRBV30 and TRBJ1-5 provide the parts outside the CDR3, is SQTIHQWPATLVQPVGSPLSLECTVEGTSNPNLYWYRQAAGRGLQLLFYSVGIGQISSEVPQNLSASRPQDRQFILSSKKLLLSDSGFYLCAWSFADNSNQPQHFGDGTRLSIL.

CDR3 bases: TGTGCCAGCAGTGGAGAGAACGGCGGGGTACAAGAGACCCAGTACTTC. Amino acid sequence: CASSGENGGVQETQYF. This sequence joins TRBV5-4 and TRBJ2-5, with a possible D match to TRBD2 (6 bases). This CDR3 region has 16 residues. CDR1 and CDR2 (germline): SGHNT, YYREEE (reference sequence). V gave up 5 bases and J gave up 2 bases, with 19 bases separating them.

The chain employs TRBV9 and TRBJ2-2; 10 bases align to TRBD1. The length of the CDR3 is 16 residues. Germline V gene data show CDR1 as SGDLS and CDR2 as YYNGEE. V trimming: 4 bases; J trimming: 5 bases; junction bases outside the gene matches: 8. The CDR3 nucleotides read TGTGCCAGCAGCACACCGACAGGGGGCACAACCGGGGAGCTGTTTTTT. This encodes CASSTPTGGTTGELFF.

Only one count was recorded for this clone. This chain connects TRBV9 to TRBJ1-2; 7 bases agree with TRBD1. CDR3 length: 12 residues. The germline gives CDR1 SGDLS, CDR2 YYNGEE. V was pared by 4 bases and J by 5 bases, with 2 bases of the junction left unmatched. CDR3: CASSTGVYGYTF. In nucleotides, the CDR3 is TGTGCCAGCAGCACAGGGGTATATGGCTACACCTTC. Full variable domain (missing parts from reference TRBV9 and TRBJ1-2): DSGVTQTPKHLITATGQRVTLRCSPRSGDLSVYWYQQSLDQGLQFLIQYYNGEERAKGNILERFSAQQFPDLHSELNLSSLELGDSALYFCASSTGVYGYTFGSGTRLTVV.

The rearrangement joins TRBV13 to TRBJ2-2; D gene unclear. The CDR3 spans 15 residues. Germline assignment: CDR1 PRHDT and CDR2 FYEKMQ (reference sequence). Trimming removed 2 bases at V and 7 bases at J, with 14 bases between. For the CDR3, the DNA is TGTGCCAGCAGCTTAACGGAAACAGAAGGCGGGGAGCTGTTTTTT. Residues: CASSLTETEGGELFF.

This sequence joins TRBV5-6 and TRBJ2-7; D gene unclear. The germline gives CDR1 SGHDT, CDR2 YYEEEE. This CDR3 region has 13 residues. With 4 bases removed from V and 4 bases from J, the gap between germline ends came to 12 bases. CDR3 coding DNA: TGTGCCAGCAGCAGTTACCAGGCTTACGAGCAGTACTTC. Protein sequence: CASSSYQAYEQYF.

The chain joins TRBV11-2 to TRBJ1-1; maybe TRBD1 (6 bases). From germline, CDR1 is SGHAT and CDR2 FQNNGV. This CDR3 comprises 15 residues. The V end was cut by 5 bases, the J end by 4 bases, with 17 bases between. CDR3 nucleotides: TGTGCCAGCAGCCACTTGGGGGGGCCGGGCACTGAAGCTTTCTTT. Its translation: CASSHLGGPGTEAFF.

The V gene is TRBV13, the J gene TRBJ2-7; D tentatively fits TRBD1 or TRBD2 (5 bases each). The germline V gene has CDR1 PRHDT and CDR2 FYEKMQ (reference sequence). V was cut by 6 bases and J by 3 bases, with 18 bases left in between. There are 15 residues in the CDR3. CDR3 region: CASSYSTGTSYEQYF. DNA for the CDR3: TGTGCCAGCAGTTACTCGACCGGGACCAGCTACGAGCAGTACTTC.

V gene TRBV9 combines with J gene TRBJ1-4; D gene unclear. V lost 3 bases and J lost 2, with 11 bases in between. CDR3 length: 15 residues. The germline V gene encodes CDR1 SGDLS and CDR2 YYNGEE. The CDR3 region is CASSARGVTNEKLFF. CDR3 nucleotides: TGTGCCAGCAGCGCCCGCGGGGTTACTAATGAAAAACTGTTTTTT.

The sample holds one count of this clone. This CDR3 is CASSQDFMGAGNTIYF. In DNA, the CDR3 is TGCGCCAGCAGCCAAGATTTTATGGGGGCCGGAAACACCATATATTTT. The chain uses TRBV4-1 and TRBJ1-3; a possible D gene is TRBD1 (6 bases). Germline CDR1 and CDR2: MGHRA and YSYEKL. The CDR3 runs 16 residues. Trimming left V 0 bases short and J 4 bases short, with 13 bases between.

This clone has a single count. This rearrangement joins TRBV7-2 to TRBJ2-7; 13 bases are a match to TRBD2. This CDR3 is 15 amino acids long. V trimming: 5 bases; J trimming: 7 bases; junction bases outside the gene matches: 8. From germline, CDR1 is SGHTA and CDR2 FQGNSA. CDR3: CASSPGTSGMREQYF. The CDR3 DNA is TGTGCCAGCAGCCCCGGGACTAGCGGGATGCGAGAGCAGTACTTC.

The V and J genes are TRBV25-1 and TRBJ2-6; 9 bases fit TRBD1. Trimming at V came to 8 bases and at J to 2 bases, leaving 10 bases not matched to a gene. Germline CDR1 MGHDK, CDR2 SYGVNS. The CDR3 has 17 amino acids. The CDR3 bases are TGTGCCAGCGGCTGGGACAGGGAGAACCCTGGGGCCAACGTCCTGACTTTC. It codes for CASGWDRENPGANVLTF.

By share, this clone counts as medium-sized (0.01 to 0.1%). The chain has TRBV27 and TRBJ2-1; D may be TRBD2 (6 bases). CDR3 length: 14 residues. V lost 2 bases to trimming and J lost 8 bases, with 13 bases between them. Germline V gene sequence: CDR1 MNHEY, CDR2 SMNVEV (reference sequence). The CDR3 bases are TGTGCCAGCAGTTTAGCGGCGGGATGGGATGAGCAGTTCTTC. Translating gives CASSLAAGWDEQFF.

The V call is TRBV15, the J call TRBJ1-6; the match to TRBD1 covers 9 bases. The CDR3 is 16 amino acids. The trim removed 3 bases at V and 7 bases at J, leaving 7 bases unmatched. Looked up from germline, CDR1 is LNHNV and CDR2 is YYDKDF (reference sequence). The CDR3 protein is CATSRSDRGTNSPLHF. In DNA form, the CDR3 reads TGTGCCACCAGCAGGTCGGACAGGGGAACAAATTCACCCCTCCACTTT.

V is TRBV7-4 and J is TRBJ2-7, with 10 bases fitting TRBD2. The junction had 8 bases not matched to a gene; V was cut back by 5 bases and J by 1 base. This CDR3 has 16 residues. Germline V gives CDR1 SGHVT, CDR2 SQSDAQ. Written as DNA, the CDR3 is TGTGCCAGCAGCAAAGCGATAGCGGGAGGATCCTACGAGCAGTACTTC. It yields the protein CASSKAIAGGSYEQYF.

This clone occurred a few times. This sequence joins TRBV13 and TRBJ2-5; D may be TRBD2 (6 bases). CDR1 is PRHDT and CDR2 is FYEKMQ in the germline V gene (reference sequence). The CDR3 loop spans 13 amino acids. The V end lost 5 bases, the J end lost 5 bases, and 12 bases lay between the germline ends. In nucleotides, the CDR3 is TGTGCCAGCAGCGTCACTGGGGGGGAGACCCAGTACTTC. Translating it yields CASSVTGGETQYF.

This chain uses TRBV7-3 with TRBJ2-3, with D tentatively TRBD2 (5 bases). Germline V gene lookup returns CDR1 SGHTA and CDR2 FQGTGA. The length of the CDR3 is 14 residues. Trimming pared 2 bases from V and 6 bases from J, leaving 12 bases between. CDR3 region: CASSLDPLADTQYF. As DNA, the CDR3 is TGTGCCAGCAGCTTAGACCCCCTAGCTGATACGCAGTATTTT. Based on the CDR3 plus reference TRBV7-3 and TRBJ2-3, the full variable domain is GAGVSQTPSNKVTEKGKYVELRCDPISGHTALYWYRQSLGQGPEFLIYFQGTGAADDSGLPNDRFFAVRPEGSVSTLKIQRTERGDSAVYLCASSLDPLADTQYFGPGTRLTVL.

The V call is TRBV30, the J call TRBJ1-5; 7 bases match TRBD1. The junction had 7 bases not matched to a gene; V was cut back by 2 bases and J by 3 bases. This CDR3 contains 15 residues. CDR1 is GTSNPN and CDR2 is SVGIG in the germline V gene (reference sequence). The CDR3 nucleotides read TGTGCCTGGAGTTACGGGACAGACTTCAATCAGCCCCAGCATTTT. Translation: CAWSYGTDFNQPQHF.

The CDR3 reads CASSLDDGTNQPQHF. The CDR3 bases are TGTGCCAGCAGCTTAGACGACGGAACCAATCAGCCCCAGCATTTT. The chain combines TRBV7-9 with TRBJ1-5, with no clear D. Trimming pared 1 base from V and 3 bases from J, leaving 10 bases between. Germline lookup yields CDR1 SEHNR and CDR2 FQNEAQ (reference sequence). CDR3 size: 15 residues.

This chain joins TRBV9 and TRBJ2-1; D ambiguous. Looked up from germline, CDR1 is SGDLS and CDR2 is YYNGEE. The CDR3 is 12 residues long. The ends were cut back, 2 bases at V and 6 bases at J, with 6 bases in the middle. The CDR3 DNA is TGTGCCAGCAGCGTGTACGGCAATGAGCAGTTCTTC. Translating it yields CASSVYGNEQFF.

The chain recombines TRBV19 with TRBJ2-7; TRBD2 might be the D (5 bases). With 1 base removed from V and 2 bases from J, the gap between germline ends came to 9 bases. CDR3 length: 14 amino acids. In germline, CDR1 is LNHDA, CDR2 SQIVND (reference sequence). The CDR3 DNA reads TGTGCCAGTAGTATAGCTGACGGGACCTACGAGCAGTACTTC. It translates to CASSIADGTYEQYF.

The chain couples TRBV6-4 to TRBJ2-2; tentative D call: TRBD1 (5 bases). The V gene lost 6 bases and the J gene lost 7 bases, with 9 bases spanning the gap. The CDR3 loop spans 12 amino acids. In germline, CDR1 is MRHNA, CDR2 SNTAGT. CDR3 residues: CASRDSGGELFF. The CDR3 DNA follows: TGTGCCAGCAGAGACAGTGGCGGGGAGCTGTTTTTT.